This T cell receptor beta chain derives from a study of CD8 T cells in ankylosing spondylitis. General study findings and limits: Reports of some motif variants in reactive arthritis synovial fluid and blood predate this one. Ankylosing spondylitis blood appeared to be characterized by a TCR beta motif of several highly homologous variants. Significant enrichment of disease-linked clones was reported in matched ankylosing spondylitis synovial fluid.

Germline assignment: CDR1 MNHEY and CDR2 SMNVEV (reference sequence). Trimming stripped 3 bases from V and 8 bases from J, with 11 bases between. This CDR3 contains 13 residues. Molecular-barcoded quantitative 5'-RACE produced these TCR beta libraries. MiXCR, run by TCRdb on the 5' RACE reads, gives a single entry per CDR3 protein. The sample has approximately 540,000 distinct CDR3 sequences, approximately 11% seen once. This clonotype turned up a few times. Its specificity is not known. This receptor was taken from a male donor with ankylosing spondylitis. The rearrangement links TRBV27 to TRBJ2-1; perhaps TRBD2 as D (5 bases). Source material: blood, either unsorted or a sorted T cell fraction (not recorded which). CDR3 protein: CASSFSRVDEQFF. The CDR3 nucleotides are TGTGCCAGCAGTTTTTCGAGGGTGGATGAGCAGTTCTTC.